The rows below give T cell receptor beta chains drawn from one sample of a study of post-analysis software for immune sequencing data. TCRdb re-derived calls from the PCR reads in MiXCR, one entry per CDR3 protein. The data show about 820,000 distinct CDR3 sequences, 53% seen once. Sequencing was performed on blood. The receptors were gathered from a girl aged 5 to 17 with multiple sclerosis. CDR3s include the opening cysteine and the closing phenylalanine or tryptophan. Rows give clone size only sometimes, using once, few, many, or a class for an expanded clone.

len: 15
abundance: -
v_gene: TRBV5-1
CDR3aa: CASSLAGTAQGGYTF

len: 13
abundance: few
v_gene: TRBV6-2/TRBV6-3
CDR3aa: CASRTSGIGEQFF

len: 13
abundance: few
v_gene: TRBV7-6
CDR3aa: CASSLDIHNEQFF

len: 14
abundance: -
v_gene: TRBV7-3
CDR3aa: CASSLGGQARTQYF

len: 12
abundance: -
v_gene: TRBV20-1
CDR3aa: CSASKRVYEQYF

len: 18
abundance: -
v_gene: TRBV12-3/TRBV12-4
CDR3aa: CASSAGTGKERRRNEQFF

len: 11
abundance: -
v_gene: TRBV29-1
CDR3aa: CSVDLGHEQYF

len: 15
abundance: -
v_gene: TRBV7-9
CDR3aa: CASSLMTVSSYEQYF

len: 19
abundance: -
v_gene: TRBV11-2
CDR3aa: CASSLELAGGLTMRETQYF

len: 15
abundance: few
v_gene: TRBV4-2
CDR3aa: CASSQGQGARQPQHF

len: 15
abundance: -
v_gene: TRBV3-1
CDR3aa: CASSYRGRRADTQYF

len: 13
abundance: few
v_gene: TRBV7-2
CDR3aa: CASSLASGAEQFF

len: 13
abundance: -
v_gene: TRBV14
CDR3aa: CASREVAGITQYF

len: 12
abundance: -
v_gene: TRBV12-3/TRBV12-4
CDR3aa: CASVRDGYGYTF

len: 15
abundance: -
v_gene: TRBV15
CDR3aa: CATSRDPTFSYEQYF

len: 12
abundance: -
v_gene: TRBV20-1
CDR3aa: CSAYRDSYEQYF

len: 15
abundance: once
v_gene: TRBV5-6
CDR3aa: CASCSSRVFYQPQHF